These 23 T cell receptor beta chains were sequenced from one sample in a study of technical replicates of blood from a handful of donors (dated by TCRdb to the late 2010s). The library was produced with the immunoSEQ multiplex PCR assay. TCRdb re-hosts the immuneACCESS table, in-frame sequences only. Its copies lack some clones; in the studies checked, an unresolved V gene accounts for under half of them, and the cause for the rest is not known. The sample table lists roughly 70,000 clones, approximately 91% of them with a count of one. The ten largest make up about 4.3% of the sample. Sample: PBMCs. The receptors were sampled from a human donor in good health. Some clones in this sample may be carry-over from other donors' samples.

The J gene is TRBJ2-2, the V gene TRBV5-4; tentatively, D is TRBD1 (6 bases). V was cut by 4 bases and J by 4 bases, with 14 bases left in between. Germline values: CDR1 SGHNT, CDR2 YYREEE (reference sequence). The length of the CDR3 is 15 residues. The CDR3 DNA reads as TGTGCCAGCAGCCCTGGACAGATTGGCACCGGGGAGCTGTTTTTT. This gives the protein CASSPGQIGTGELFF.

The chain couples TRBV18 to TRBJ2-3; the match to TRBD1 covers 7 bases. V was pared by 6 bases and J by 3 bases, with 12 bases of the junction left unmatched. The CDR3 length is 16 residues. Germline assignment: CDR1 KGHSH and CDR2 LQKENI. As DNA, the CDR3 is TGTGCCAGCTCCCCGATACGTCGACAGGGAACAGATACGCAGTATTTT. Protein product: CASSPIRRQGTDTQYF. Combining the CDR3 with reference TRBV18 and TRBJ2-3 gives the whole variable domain NAGVMQNPRHLVRRRGQEARLRCSPMKGHSHVYWYRQLPEEGLKFMVYLQKENIIDESGMPKERFSAEFPKEGPSILRIQQVVRGDSAAYFCASSPIRRQGTDTQYFGPGTRLTVL.

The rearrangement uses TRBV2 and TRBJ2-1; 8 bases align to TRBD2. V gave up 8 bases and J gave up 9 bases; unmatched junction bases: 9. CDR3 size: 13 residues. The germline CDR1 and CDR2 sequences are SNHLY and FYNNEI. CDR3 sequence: CASHRLATSEQFF. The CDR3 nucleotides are TGTGCCAGCCATCGACTAGCGACGAGTGAGCAGTTCTTC.

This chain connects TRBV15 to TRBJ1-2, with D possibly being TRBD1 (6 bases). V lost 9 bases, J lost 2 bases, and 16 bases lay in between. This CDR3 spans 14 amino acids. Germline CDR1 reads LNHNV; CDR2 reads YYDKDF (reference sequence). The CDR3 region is CATRGGQRNYGYTF. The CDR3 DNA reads TGTGCCACTCGCGGGGGCCAGCGAAACTATGGCTACACCTTC.

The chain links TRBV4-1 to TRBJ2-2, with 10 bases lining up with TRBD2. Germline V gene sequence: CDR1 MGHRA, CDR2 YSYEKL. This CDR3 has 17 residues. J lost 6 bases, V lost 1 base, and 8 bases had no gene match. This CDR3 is CASSQVVPSGGPGELFF. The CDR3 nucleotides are TGCGCCAGCAGCCAAGTGGTGCCTAGCGGGGGCCCCGGGGAGCTGTTTTTT.

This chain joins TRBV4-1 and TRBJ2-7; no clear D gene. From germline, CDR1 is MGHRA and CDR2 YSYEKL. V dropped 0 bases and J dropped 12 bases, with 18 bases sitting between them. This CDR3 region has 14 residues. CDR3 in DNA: TGCGCCAGCAGCCAAGATGGAGACTGGTCAAATCCGTACTTC. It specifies CASSQDGDWSNPYF.

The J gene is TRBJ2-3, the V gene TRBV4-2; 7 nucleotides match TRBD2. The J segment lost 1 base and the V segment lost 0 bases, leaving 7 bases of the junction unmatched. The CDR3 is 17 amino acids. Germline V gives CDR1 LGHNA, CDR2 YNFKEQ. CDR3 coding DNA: TGTGCCAGCAGCCAAGATGGGGGTGGGGGGGGCACAGATACGCAGTATTTT. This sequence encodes CASSQDGGGGGTDTQYF.

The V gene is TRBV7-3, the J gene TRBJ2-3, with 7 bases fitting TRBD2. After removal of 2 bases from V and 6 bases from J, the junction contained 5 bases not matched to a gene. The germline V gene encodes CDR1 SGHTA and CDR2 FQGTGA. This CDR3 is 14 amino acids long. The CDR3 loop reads CASSLGLAEDTQYF. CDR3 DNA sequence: TGTGCCAGCAGCTTAGGGCTAGCGGAGGATACGCAGTATTTT.

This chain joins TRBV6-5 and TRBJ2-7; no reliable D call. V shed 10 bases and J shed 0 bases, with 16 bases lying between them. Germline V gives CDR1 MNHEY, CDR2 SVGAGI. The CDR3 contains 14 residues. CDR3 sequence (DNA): TGTGCCACTGTAAGGAGTGCCCCCTCCTACGAGCAGTACTTC. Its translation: CATVRSAPSYEQYF.

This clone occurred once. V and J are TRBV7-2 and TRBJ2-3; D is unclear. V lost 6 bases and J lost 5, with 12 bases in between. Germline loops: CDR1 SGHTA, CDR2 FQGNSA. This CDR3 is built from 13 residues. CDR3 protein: CASSPSRLDTQYF. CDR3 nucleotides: TGTGCCAGCAGTCCTTCGCGGTTAGATACGCAGTATTTT.

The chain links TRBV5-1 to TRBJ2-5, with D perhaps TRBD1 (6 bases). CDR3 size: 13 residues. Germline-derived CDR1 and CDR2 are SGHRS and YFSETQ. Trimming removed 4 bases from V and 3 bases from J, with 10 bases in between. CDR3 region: CASSPRDKETQYF. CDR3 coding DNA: TGCGCCAGCAGCCCCCGGGACAAAGAGACCCAGTACTTC.

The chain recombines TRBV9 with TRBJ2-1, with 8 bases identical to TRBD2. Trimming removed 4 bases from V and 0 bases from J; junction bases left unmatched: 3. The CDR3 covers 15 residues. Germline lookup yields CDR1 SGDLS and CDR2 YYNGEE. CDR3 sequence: CASSSSGSSYNEQFF. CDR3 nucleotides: TGTGCCAGCAGCTCCAGCGGGAGCTCCTACAATGAGCAGTTCTTC. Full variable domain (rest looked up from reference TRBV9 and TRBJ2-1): DSGVTQTPKHLITATGQRVTLRCSPRSGDLSVYWYQQSLDQGLQFLIQYYNGEERAKGNILERFSAQQFPDLHSELNLSSLELGDSALYFCASSSSGSSYNEQFFGPGTRLTVL.

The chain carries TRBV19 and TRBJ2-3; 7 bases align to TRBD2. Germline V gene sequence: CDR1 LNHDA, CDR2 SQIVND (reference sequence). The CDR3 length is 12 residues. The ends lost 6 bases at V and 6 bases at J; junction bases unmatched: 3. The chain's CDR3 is CASSQRGDTQYF. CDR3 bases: TGTGCCAGTAGCCAGCGGGGCGATACGCAGTATTTT.

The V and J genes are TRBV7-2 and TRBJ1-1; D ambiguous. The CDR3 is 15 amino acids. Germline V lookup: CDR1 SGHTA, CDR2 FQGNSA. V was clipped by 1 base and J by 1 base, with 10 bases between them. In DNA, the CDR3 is TGTGCCAGCAGCTTAGTTGGTACAACGAACACTGAAGCTTTCTTT. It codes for CASSLVGTTNTEAFF.

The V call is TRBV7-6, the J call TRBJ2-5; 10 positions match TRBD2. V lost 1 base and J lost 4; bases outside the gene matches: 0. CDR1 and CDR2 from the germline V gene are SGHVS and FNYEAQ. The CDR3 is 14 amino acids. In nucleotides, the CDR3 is TGTGCCAGCAGCTTAGGACTAGCGGGAGAGACCCAGTACTTC. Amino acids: CASSLGLAGETQYF.

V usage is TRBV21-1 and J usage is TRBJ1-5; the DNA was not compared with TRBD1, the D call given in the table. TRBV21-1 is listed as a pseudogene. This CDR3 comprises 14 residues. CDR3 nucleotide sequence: TGTGCCAGCAGCAAACACAGGGTTGGTCAGCCCCAGCATTTT. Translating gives CASSKHRVGQPQHF.

CDR3 nucleotides: TGTGCCAGCAGGCCCAGGACAGGAGGGAATACGCAGTATTTT. This codes for CASRPRTGGNTQYF. The chain uses TRBV2 and TRBJ2-3, with a possible D match to TRBD1 (7 bases). The CDR3 is made up of 14 amino acids. From germline, CDR1 is SNHLY and CDR2 FYNNEI. Trimming shortened V by 6 bases and J by 7 bases, and 17 bases separated the two germline ends.

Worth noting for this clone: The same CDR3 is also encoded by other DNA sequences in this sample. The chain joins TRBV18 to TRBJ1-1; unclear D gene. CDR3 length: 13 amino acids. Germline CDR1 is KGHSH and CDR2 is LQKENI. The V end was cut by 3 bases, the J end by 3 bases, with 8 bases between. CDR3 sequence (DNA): TGTGCCAGCTCACCCGGCGGGGACACTGAAGCTTTCTTT. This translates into CASSPGGDTEAFF.

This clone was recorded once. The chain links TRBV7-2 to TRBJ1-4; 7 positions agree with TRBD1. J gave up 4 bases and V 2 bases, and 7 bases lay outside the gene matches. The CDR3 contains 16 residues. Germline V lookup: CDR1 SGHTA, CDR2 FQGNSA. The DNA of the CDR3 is TGTGCCAGCAGCTTATCAACAGGGGCAGATAATGAAAAACTGTTTTTT. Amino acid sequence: CASSLSTGADNEKLFF.

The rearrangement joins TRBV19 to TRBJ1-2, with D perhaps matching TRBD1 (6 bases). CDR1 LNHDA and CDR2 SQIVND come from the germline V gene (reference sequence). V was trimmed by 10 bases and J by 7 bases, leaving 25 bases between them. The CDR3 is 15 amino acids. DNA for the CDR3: TGTGCCATCGATCAAGATGAAACAGGGATGCGTGGCTACACCTTC. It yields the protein CAIDQDETGMRGYTF.

The CDR3 DNA is TGTGCCAGCAGCCTACGGACTAGCGGGAGGGGAGATACGCAGTATTTT. Translating it yields CASSLRTSGRGDTQYF. V gene TRBV5-6 combines with J gene TRBJ2-3; 15 nucleotides align to TRBD2. The germline gives CDR1 SGHDT, CDR2 YYEEEE. V shed 4 bases, J shed 5 bases, and the junction held 5 bases outside the gene matches. The CDR3 totals 16 residues. Filled out from reference TRBV5-6 and TRBJ2-3, the complete variable domain reads DAGVTQSPTHLIKTRGQQVTLRCSPKSGHDTVSWYQQALGQGPQFIFQYYEEEERQRGNFPDRFSGHQFPNYSSELNVNALLLGDSALYLCASSLRTSGRGDTQYFGPGTRLTVL.

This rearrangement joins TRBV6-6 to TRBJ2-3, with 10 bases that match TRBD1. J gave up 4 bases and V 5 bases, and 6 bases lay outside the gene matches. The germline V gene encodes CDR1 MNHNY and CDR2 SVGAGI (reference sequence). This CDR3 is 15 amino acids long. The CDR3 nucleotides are TGTGCCAGCAGTCATCCGGGACAGGGGCCAGATACGCAGTATTTT. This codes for CASSHPGQGPDTQYF.

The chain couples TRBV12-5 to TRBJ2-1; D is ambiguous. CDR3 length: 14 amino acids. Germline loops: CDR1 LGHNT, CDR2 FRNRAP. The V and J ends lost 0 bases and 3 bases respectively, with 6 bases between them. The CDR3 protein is CASGLVRYYNEQFF. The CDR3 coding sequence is TGTGCTAGTGGTTTGGTACGGTACTACAATGAGCAGTTCTTC.